This TCR beta chain stems from a study of glioma-infiltrating T cells. The iRepertoire nested amplicon-rescue multiplex PCR amplified TCR alpha and beta CDR3s from RNA. For one-step reverse transcription and amplification, 100-400 ng of tissue mRNA or PBMC total RNA was used. TCRdb passed the multiplex PCR reads through MiXCR, listing each CDR3 protein once. The table lists roughly 120,000 distinct CDR3 sequences, roughly 24% of them singletons. The V gene's germline CDR1 is DFQATT and CDR2 SNEGSKA (reference sequence). The V and J ends lost 5 bases and 3 bases, in that order; junction bases with no gene match: 17. This CDR3 is 18 amino acids long. Study findings and constraints: CDR3 overlap between tissue and blood was very small. Above-expected tissue-blood divergence occurred in all gliomas, most in low-grade ones.

To note about this clonotype: The antigen is not known.

The sequencing sample was made of glioma tissue, nonneoplastic brain tissue, or PBMCs (not recorded which). This rearrangement joins TRBV20-1 to TRBJ2-3, with 10 bases that match TRBD2. This TCR was recovered from a human donor with low-grade glioma or glioblastoma, undergoing nonglioma brain surgery, or in good health (not recorded which). The chain's CDR3 is CSAGGLGLADPRTDTQYF. The DNA of the CDR3 is TGCAGTGCTGGGGGCTTAGGACTAGCGGATCCTAGGACAGATACGCAGTATTTT.